These 15 T cell receptor beta chains were sequenced from one sample in a study of blood T cells in healthy people across ages. A J-beta primer mix and a sample-barcoded 5' primer were used in a second PCR of roughly 7 to 12 cycles. From the 5' RACE reads, TCRdb called clonotypes with MiXCR, one entry per CDR3 protein. The sample consists of around 650,000 distinct CDR3 sequences, about 32% of them appearing once. Sequenced: blood. The receptors were gathered from a woman of 80 years or more in good health.

As to this clonotype: Just one base apart from a much larger clone, this may be a read error. The CDR3 is CVSSLWSKNIQYF. The CDR3 nucleotides are TGTGTCAGCAGTTTGTGGAGTAAAAACATTCAGTACTTC. V usage is TRBV28 and J usage is TRBJ2-4; D is unresolved. This CDR3 spans 13 amino acids. Germline lookup yields CDR1 MDHEN and CDR2 SYDVKM.

This clonotype has a count of ten or more. The chain employs TRBV30 and TRBJ1-1, with D maybe TRBD1 (6 bases). Trimming shortened V by 0 bases and J by 4 bases, and 9 bases separated the two germline ends. This CDR3 has 13 amino acids. CDR1 is GTSNPN and CDR2 is SVGIG in the germline V gene (reference sequence). The CDR3 DNA sequence: TGTGCCTGGAGTGTAAGGGGGGCCACTGAAGCTTTCTTT. This translates into CAWSVRGATEAFF.

This clonotype was counted ten times or more. The chain has TRBV12-3 or TRBV12-4 and TRBJ1-6, with D possibly being TRBD1 (5 bases). This CDR3 contains 14 residues. V lost 5 bases and J 7 bases, leaving 12 bases between the germline ends. In DNA, the CDR3 is TGTGCCAGCAGTCCCGGGACGGAGAATTCACCCCTCCACTTT. This gives the protein CASSPGTENSPLHF.

The genes are TRBV20-1 and TRBJ2-1, with a tentative D call TRBD1 (5 bases). There are 13 residues in the CDR3. The germline V gene has CDR1 DFQATT and CDR2 SNEGSKA (reference sequence). Trimming cost V 2 bases and J 9 bases, with 14 bases left between them. DNA for the CDR3: TGCAGTGCTAGACCCCAGGGTCGGAGTGAGCAGTTCTTC. It codes for CSARPQGRSEQFF.

This clonotype was detected a few times. The rearrangement uses TRBV4-3 and TRBJ2-2; TRBD1 matches 9 bases. The CDR3 length is 18 residues. Germline lookup yields CDR1 LGHNA and CDR2 YSLEER. V shed 3 bases and J 4 bases; nucleotides not matched to a gene: 12. In DNA, the CDR3 is TGCGCCAGCAGCCAGGCCATTCCGGGACAGGGCTTCACCGGGGAGCTGTTTTTT. This codes for CASSQAIPGQGFTGELFF.

The V and J genes are TRBV5-1 and TRBJ1-2; TRBD1 matches at 7 bases. V trimming: 4 bases; J trimming: 8 bases; junction bases outside the gene matches: 11. Germline lookup yields CDR1 SGHRS and CDR2 YFSETQ. The CDR3 loop spans 14 amino acids. The CDR3 DNA reads as TGCGCCAGCAGCGGATGGGACAGCGCTAGCGGCTACACCTTC. Amino acids: CASSGWDSASGYTF.

This clonotype was counted many times. The rearrangement links TRBV5-1 to TRBJ2-5, with 8 positions matching TRBD1. After removal of 0 bases from V and 4 bases from J, the junction contained 8 bases not matched to a gene. The CDR3 is 16 amino acids. Germline V CDR1 and CDR2: SGHRS, YFSETQ. The CDR3 here is CASSLGSRGRPETQYF. CDR3 bases: TGCGCCAGCAGCTTGGGGTCCAGGGGGCGCCCAGAGACCCAGTACTTC. The full variable domain, in which reference TRBV5-1 and TRBJ2-5 provide the parts outside the CDR3, is KAGVTQTPRYLIKTRGQQVTLSCSPISGHRSVSWYQQTPGQGLQFLFEYFSETQRNKGNFPGRFSGRQFSNSRSEMNVSTLELGDSALYLCASSLGSRGRPETQYFGPGTRLLVL.

This clonotype has at least ten counts. The chain carries TRBV6-5 and TRBJ1-2; 9 bases line up with TRBD1. The V gene's germline CDR1 is MNHEY and CDR2 SVGAGI. The J segment lost 8 bases and the V segment lost 0 bases, leaving 7 bases of the junction unmatched. This CDR3 contains 15 residues. The chain's CDR3 is CASSYSPGTGKGYTF. Written as DNA, the CDR3 is TGTGCCAGCAGTTACTCTCCCGGGACAGGGAAGGGCTACACCTTC.

To note about this clonotype: At one end, the junction sequence differs from germline, possibly due to a read error. V gene TRBV28 combines with J gene TRBJ2-7; possibly TRBD2 for D (7 bases). The germline CDR1 and CDR2 sequences are MDHEN and SYDVKM. The CDR3 length is 15 residues. CDR3 DNA: TGTGCCAGCAGTGCCAGGGGAGGGAGTACCTACAAGCAGTACTTC. It translates to CASSARGGSTYKQYF. The whole variable domain, remainder taken from reference TRBV28 and TRBJ2-7, is DVKVTQSSRYLVKRTGEKVFLECVQDMDHENMFWYRQDPGLGLRLIYFSYDVKMKEKGDIPEGYSVSREKKERFSLILESASTNQTSMYLCASSARGGSTYKQYFGPGTRLTVT.

This clonotype turned up a few times. A clone one base away is much larger, so this may be a read error. The CDR3 DNA reads as TGTGCCAGCAGCCAGGGGGGAGCGGGGGCGGGTGAGCAGTACTTC. Translation gives CASSQGGAGAGEQYF. The chain couples TRBV4-2 to TRBJ2-7, with 8 positions matching TRBD2. The CDR3 covers 15 residues. The V gene end was trimmed by 3 bases and the J gene end by 7 bases; junction bases not matched to a gene: 11. Germline-derived CDR1 and CDR2 are LGHNA and YNFKEQ.

This clonotype has a count of ten or more. CDR3 sequence reads: CSAKGAVSTDTQYF. The CDR3 bases are TGCAGTGCTAAAGGGGCCGTTAGCACAGATACGCAGTATTTT. This chain links TRBV20-1 with TRBJ2-3; weak D call: TRBD1 (5 bases). Germline CDR1 is DFQATT and CDR2 is SNEGSKA (reference sequence). V was cut by 4 bases and J by 0 bases, with 11 bases left in between. The CDR3 runs to 14 residues.

Remarks on this clonotype: A read error is possible here, since a much larger clone lies one base away. This rearrangement joins TRBV3-1 to TRBJ2-7, with D tentatively TRBD2 (6 bases). The CDR3 sequence is 13 residues long. V dropped 4 bases and J dropped 7 bases, with 14 bases sitting between them. From germline, CDR1 is LGHDT and CDR2 YNNKEL (reference sequence). The CDR3 reads CASSPGGGTEQYF. The DNA for the CDR3 is TGTGCCAGCAGCCCCGGGGGTGGTACTGAGCAGTACTTC.

This clonotype came up many times. V usage is TRBV12-3 or TRBV12-4 and J usage is TRBJ2-1; the match to TRBD1 covers 7 bases. J gave up 7 bases and V 6 bases, and 9 bases lay outside the gene matches. This CDR3 comprises 14 residues. The DNA for the CDR3 is TGTGCCAGCAGCCCGACAGGGTTTGTAAATGAGCAGTTCTTC. Its translation: CASSPTGFVNEQFF.

This clonotype has a handful of counts. The chain carries TRBV5-4 and TRBJ2-1, with 7 bases that match TRBD1. Gene TRBJ2-7 matches the end of the DNA better, so the J call may be wrong. Germline CDR1 is SGHNT and CDR2 is YYREEE (reference sequence). This CDR3 region has 17 residues. The CDR3 protein is CASSLSRGSSSYNEQYF. The DNA for the CDR3 is TGTGCCAGCAGCTTATCCAGGGGGAGTAGCTCCTACAATGAGCAGTACTTC.

The gene calls are TRBV6-1 and TRBJ2-1; D remains ambiguous. Germline values: CDR1 MNHNS, CDR2 SASEGT. The CDR3 is 14 amino acids. The V end was cut by 2 bases, the J end by 12 bases, with 17 bases between. CDR3 region: CASSESPGLVGQFF. CDR3 DNA sequence: TGTGCCAGCAGTGAATCACCGGGCCTGGTTGGGCAGTTCTTC.